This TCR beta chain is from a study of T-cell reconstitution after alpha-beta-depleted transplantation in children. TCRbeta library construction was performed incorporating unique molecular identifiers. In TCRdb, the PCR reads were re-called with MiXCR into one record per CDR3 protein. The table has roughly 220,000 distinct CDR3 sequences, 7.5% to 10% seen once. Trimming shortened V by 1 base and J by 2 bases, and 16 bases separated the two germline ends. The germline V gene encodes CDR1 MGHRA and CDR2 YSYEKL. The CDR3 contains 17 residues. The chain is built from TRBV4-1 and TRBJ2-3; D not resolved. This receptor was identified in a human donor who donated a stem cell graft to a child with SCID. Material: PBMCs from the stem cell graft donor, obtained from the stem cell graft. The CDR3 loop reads CASSQVTGRNHTDTQYF. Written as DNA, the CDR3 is TGCGCCAGCAGCCAAGTTACCGGCCGCAACCACACAGATACGCAGTATTTT.